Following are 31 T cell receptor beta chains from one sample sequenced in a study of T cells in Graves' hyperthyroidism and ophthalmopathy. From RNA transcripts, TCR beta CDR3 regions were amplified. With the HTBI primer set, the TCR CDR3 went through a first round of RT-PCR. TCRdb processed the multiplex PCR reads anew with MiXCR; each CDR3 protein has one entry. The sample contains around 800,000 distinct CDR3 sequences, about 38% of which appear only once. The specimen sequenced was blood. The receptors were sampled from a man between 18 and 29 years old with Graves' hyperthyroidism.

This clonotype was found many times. CDR3 sequence: CATSSGEAYEQYF. CDR3 nucleotides: TGTGCCACCAGCAGCGGTGAGGCTTACGAGCAGTACTTC. This chain links TRBV15 with TRBJ2-7, with D unclear. Germline V lookup: CDR1 LNHNV, CDR2 YYDKDF (reference sequence). Trimming cost V 3 bases and J 4 bases, with 10 bases left between them. The CDR3 has 13 residues. Drawing the rest from reference TRBV15 and TRBJ2-7, the complete variable domain is DAMVIQNPRYQVTQFGKPVTLSCSQTLNHNVMYWYQQKSSQAPKLLFHYYDKDFNNEADTPDNFQSRRPNTSFCFLDIRSPGLGDTAMYLCATSSGEAYEQYFGPGTRLTVT.

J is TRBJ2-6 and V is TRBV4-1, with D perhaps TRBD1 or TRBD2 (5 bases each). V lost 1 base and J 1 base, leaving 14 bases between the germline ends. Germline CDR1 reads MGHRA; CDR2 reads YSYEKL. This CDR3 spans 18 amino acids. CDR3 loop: CASSQGLPGASGANVLTF. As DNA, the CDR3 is TGCGCCAGCAGCCAAGGACTCCCCGGGGCGTCTGGGGCCAACGTCCTGACTTTC.

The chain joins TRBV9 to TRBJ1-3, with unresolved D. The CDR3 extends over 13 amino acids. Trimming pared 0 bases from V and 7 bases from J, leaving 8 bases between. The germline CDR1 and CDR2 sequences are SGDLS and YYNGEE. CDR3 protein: CASSVGRGNTIYF. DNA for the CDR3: TGTGCCAGCAGCGTAGGGCGAGGGAACACCATATATTTT.

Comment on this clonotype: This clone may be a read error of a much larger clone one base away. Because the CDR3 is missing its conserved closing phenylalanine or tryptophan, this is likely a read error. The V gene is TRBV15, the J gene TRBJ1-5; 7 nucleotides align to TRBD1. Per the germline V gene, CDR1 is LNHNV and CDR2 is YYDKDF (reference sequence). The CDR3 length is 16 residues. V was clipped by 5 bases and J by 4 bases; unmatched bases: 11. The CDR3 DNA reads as TGTGCCACCAGCCGAGGTAGGGGGCGAATTAATCAGCCCCAGCATCTT. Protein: CATSRGRGRINQPQHL.

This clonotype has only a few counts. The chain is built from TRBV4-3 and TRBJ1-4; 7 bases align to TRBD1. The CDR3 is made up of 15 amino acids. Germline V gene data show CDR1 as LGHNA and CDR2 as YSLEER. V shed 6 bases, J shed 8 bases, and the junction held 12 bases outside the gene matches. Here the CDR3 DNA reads TGCGCCAGCAGTTGGCGACAGGGTATCAACGAAAAACTGTTTTTT. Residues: CASSWRQGINEKLFF.

CDR3 nucleotide sequence: TGTGCCAGCAGCTTAGTTCTCATGTCCCCCCGCGGGGAGCTGTTTTTT. It is translated as CASSLVLMSPRGELFF. The chain joins TRBV7-9 to TRBJ2-2; D uncertain. The V gene's germline CDR1 is SEHNR and CDR2 FQNEAQ (reference sequence). V was shortened by 1 base and J by 7 bases, with 16 bases between the two germline ends. The CDR3 is 16 residues long.

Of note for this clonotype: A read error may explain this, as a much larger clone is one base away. The CDR3 DNA sequence: TGTGCCAGCAGCGTAGGGGGGGCTCCACTCGAAGCTTTCTTT. It encodes CASSVGGAPLEAFF. J is TRBJ1-1 and V is TRBV9; D possibly corresponds to TRBD1 (6 bases). CDR3 length: 14 amino acids. Germline-derived CDR1 and CDR2 are SGDLS and YYNGEE. The V gene lost 0 bases and the J gene lost 8 bases, with 14 bases spanning the gap.

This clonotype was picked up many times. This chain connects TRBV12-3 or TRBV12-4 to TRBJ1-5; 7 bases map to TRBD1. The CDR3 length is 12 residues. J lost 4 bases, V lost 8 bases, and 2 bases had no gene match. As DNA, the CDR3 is TGTGCCAGCTCGACAGGGAATCAGCCCCAGCATTTT. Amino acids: CASSTGNQPQHF.

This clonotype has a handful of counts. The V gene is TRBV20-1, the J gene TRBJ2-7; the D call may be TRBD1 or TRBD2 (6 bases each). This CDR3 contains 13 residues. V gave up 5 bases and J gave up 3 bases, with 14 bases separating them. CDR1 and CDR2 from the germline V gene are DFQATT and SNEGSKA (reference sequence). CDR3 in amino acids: CSASFGGGYEQYF. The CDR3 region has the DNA TGCAGTGCTTCCTTCGGAGGGGGCTACGAGCAGTACTTC.

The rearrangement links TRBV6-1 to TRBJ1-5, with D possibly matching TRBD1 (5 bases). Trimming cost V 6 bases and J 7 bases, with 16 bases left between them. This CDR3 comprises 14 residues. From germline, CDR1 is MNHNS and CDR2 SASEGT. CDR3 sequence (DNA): TGTGCCAGCAGCTTTGGGGGGGAGGGACAGCCCCAGCATTTT. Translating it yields CASSFGGEGQPQHF.

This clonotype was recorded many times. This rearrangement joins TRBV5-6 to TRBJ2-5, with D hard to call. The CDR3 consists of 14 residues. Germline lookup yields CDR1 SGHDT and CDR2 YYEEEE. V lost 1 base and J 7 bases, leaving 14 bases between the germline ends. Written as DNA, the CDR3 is TGTGCCAGCAGCTTGATTGACCTACCGACGACCCAGTACTTC. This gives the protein CASSLIDLPTTQYF. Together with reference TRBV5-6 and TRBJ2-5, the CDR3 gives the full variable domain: DAGVTQSPTHLIKTRGQQVTLRCSPKSGHDTVSWYQQALGQGPQFIFQYYEEEERQRGNFPDRFSGHQFPNYSSELNVNALLLGDSALYLCASSLIDLPTTQYFGPGTRLLVL.

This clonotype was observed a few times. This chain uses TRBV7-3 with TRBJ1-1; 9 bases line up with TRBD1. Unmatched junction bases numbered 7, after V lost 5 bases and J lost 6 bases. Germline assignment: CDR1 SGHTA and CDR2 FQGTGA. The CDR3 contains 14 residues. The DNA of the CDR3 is TGTGCCAGCAGCGCCGGACAGGGGATATCTGAAGCTTTCTTT. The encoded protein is CASSAGQGISEAFF.

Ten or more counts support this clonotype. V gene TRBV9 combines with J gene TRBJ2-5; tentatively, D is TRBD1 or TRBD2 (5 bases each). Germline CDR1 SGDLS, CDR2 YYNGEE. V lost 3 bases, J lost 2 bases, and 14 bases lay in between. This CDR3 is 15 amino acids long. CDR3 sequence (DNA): TGTGCCAGCAGCGCCCCTGGGACCAAACAAGAGACCCAGTACTTC. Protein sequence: CASSAPGTKQETQYF.

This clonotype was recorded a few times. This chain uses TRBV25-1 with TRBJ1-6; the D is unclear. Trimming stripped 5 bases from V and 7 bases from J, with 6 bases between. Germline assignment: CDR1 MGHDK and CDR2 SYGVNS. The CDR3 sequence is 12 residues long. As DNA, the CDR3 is TGTGCCAGCAGTTTTCGGAATTCACCCCTCCACTTT. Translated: CASSFRNSPLHF.

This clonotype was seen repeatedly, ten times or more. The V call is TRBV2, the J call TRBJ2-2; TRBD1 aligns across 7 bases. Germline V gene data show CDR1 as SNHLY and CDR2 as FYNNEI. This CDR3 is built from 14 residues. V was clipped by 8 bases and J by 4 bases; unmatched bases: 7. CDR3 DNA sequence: TGTGCCAGCGACGACAGGGTGGGCACCGGGGAGCTGTTTTTT. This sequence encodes CASDDRVGTGELFF.

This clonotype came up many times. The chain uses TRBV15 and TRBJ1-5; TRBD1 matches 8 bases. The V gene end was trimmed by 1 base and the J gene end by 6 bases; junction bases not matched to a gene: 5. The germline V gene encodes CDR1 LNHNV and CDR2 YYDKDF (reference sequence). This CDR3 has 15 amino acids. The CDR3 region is CATSRGGTGGQPQHF. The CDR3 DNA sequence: TGTGCCACCAGCAGAGGAGGTACAGGGGGTCAGCCCCAGCATTTT.

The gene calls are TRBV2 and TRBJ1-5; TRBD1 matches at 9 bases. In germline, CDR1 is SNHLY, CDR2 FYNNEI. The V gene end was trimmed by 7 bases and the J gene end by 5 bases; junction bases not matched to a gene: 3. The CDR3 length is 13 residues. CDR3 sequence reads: CASTDRGYQPQHF. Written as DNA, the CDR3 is TGTGCCAGCACTGACAGGGGGTATCAGCCCCAGCATTTT.

CDR3 loop: CASSIRASGRYEQYF. Written as DNA, the CDR3 is TGTGCCAGCAGCATCCGGGCTAGCGGGAGGTACGAGCAGTACTTC. The chain recombines TRBV7-2 with TRBJ2-7, with 11 bases lining up with TRBD2. The CDR3 extends over 15 amino acids. Per germline, CDR1 SGHTA and CDR2 FQGNSA. Germline trimming cut 5 bases from V and 4 bases from J; bases unmatched to any gene: 7.

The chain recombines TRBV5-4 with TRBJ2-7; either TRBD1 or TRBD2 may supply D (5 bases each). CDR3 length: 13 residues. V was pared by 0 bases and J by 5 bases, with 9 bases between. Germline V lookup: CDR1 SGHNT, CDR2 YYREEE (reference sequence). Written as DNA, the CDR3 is TGTGCCAGCAGCTTGGAAGGGACGGACGAGCAGTACTTC. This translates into CASSLEGTDEQYF. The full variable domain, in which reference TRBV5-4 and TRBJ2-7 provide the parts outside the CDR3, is ETGVTQSPTHLIKTRGQQVTLRCSSQSGHNTVSWYQQALGQGPQFIFQYYREEENGRGNFPPRFSGLQFPNYSSELNVNALELDDSALYLCASSLEGTDEQYFGPGTRLTVT.

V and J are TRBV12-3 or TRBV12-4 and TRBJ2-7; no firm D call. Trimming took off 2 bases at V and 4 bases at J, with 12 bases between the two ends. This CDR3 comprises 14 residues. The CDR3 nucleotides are TGTGCCAGCAGTTTACGGGTGGATAGGTACGAGCAGTACTTC. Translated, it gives CASSLRVDRYEQYF.

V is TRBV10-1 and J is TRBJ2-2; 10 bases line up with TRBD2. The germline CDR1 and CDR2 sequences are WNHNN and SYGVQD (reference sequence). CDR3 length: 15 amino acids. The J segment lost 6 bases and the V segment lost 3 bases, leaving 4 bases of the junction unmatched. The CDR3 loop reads CASSDSSGSPGELFF. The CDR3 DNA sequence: TGCGCCAGCAGTGACTCTAGCGGGAGCCCCGGGGAGCTGTTTTTT.

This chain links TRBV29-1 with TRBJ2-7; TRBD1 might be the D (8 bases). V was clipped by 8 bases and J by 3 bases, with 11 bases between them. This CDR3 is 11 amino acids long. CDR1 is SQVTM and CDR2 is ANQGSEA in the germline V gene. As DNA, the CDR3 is TGCAGCACAGGGGGGGGCTACGAGCAGTACTTC. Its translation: CSTGGGYEQYF.

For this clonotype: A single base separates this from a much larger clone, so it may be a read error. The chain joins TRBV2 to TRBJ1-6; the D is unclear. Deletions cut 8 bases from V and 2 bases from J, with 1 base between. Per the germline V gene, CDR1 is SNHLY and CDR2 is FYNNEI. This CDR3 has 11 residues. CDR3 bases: TGTGCCAGCCCCTATAATTCACCCCTCCACTTT. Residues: CASPYNSPLHF.

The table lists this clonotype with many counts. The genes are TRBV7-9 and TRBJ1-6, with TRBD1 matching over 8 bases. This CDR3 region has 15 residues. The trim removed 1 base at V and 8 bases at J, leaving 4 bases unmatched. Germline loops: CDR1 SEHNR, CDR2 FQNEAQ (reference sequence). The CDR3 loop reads CASSLGTGRDSPLHF. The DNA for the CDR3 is TGTGCCAGCAGCTTAGGGACAGGGAGGGATTCACCCCTCCACTTT.

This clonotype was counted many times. This chain's CDR3 is CASRDRVNQPQHF. CDR3 DNA: TGTGCCAGTAGAGACAGGGTAAATCAGCCCCAGCATTTT. The chain links TRBV19 to TRBJ1-5; 7 positions match TRBD1. The CDR3 loop spans 13 amino acids. The J segment lost 4 bases and the V segment lost 6 bases, leaving 3 bases of the junction unmatched. The V gene's germline CDR1 is LNHDA and CDR2 SQIVND (reference sequence). Using reference TRBV19 and TRBJ1-5 for the parts outside the CDR3, the full variable domain is DGGITQSPKYLFRKEGQNVTLSCEQNLNHDAMYWYRQDPGQGLRLIYYSQIVNDFQKGDIAEGYSVSREKKESFPLTVTSAQKNPTAFYLCASRDRVNQPQHFGDGTRLSIL.

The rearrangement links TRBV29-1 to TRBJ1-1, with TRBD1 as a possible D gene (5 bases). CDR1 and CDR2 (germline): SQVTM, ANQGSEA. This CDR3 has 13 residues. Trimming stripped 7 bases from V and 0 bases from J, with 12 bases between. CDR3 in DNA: TGCAGCGCTATGGGACGGATGAACACTGAAGCTTTCTTT. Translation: CSAMGRMNTEAFF.

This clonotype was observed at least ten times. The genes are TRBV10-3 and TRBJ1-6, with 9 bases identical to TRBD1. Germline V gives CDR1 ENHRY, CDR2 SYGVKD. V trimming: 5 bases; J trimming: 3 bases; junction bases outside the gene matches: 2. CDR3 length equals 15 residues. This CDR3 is CAISWTGDYNSPLHF. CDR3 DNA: TGTGCCATCAGTTGGACAGGGGACTATAATTCACCCCTCCACTTT.

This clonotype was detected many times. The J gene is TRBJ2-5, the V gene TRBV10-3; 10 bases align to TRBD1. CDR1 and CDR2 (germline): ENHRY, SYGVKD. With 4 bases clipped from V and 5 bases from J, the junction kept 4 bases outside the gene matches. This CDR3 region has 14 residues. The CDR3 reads CAISGRQGAETQYF. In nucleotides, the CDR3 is TGTGCCATCAGTGGCCGACAGGGGGCGGAGACCCAGTACTTC.

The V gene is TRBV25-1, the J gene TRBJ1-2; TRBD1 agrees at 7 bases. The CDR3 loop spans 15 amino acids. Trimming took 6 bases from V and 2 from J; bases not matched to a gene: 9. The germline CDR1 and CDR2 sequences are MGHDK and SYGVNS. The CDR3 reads CASRRPRQGNYGYTF. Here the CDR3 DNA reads TGTGCCAGCAGACGACCCAGACAGGGCAACTATGGCTACACCTTC.

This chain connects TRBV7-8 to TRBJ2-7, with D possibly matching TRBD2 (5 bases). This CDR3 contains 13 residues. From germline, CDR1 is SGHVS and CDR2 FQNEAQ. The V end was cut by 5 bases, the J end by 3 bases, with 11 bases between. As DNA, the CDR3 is TGTGCCAGCAGCCCCCGACTACTCTACGAGCAGTACTTC. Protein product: CASSPRLLYEQYF.

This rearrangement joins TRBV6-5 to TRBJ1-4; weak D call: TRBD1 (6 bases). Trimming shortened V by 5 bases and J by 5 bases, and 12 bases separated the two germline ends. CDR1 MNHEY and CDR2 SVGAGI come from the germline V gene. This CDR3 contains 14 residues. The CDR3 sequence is CASSPRDINEKLFF. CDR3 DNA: TGTGCCAGCAGTCCACGGGACATCAATGAAAAACTGTTTTTT.